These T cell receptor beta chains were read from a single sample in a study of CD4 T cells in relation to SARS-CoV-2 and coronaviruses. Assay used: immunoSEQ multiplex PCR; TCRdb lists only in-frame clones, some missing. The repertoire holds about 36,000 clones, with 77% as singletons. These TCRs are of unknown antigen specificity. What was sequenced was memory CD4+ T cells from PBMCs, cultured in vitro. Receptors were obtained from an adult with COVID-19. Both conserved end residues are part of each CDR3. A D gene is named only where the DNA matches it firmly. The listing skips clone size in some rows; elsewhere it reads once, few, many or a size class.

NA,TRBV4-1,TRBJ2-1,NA,TGCGCCAGCAGCCAAGATAGTCTGTCCGGGTGGATTGAGTTCTTC,CASSQDSLSGWIEFF
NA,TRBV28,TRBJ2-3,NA,TGTGCCAGCAGCCGCCCGGATACGCAGTATTTT,CASSRPDTQYF
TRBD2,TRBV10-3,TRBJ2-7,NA,TGTGCCATCAGGGGCGGGGGAAGAGGAGGCGAGCAGTACTTC,CAIRGGGRGGEQYF
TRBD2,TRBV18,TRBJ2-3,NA,TGTGCCAGCTCACCTGGGACTAGCGGGAGAACAGATACGCAGTATTTT,CASSPGTSGRTDTQYF
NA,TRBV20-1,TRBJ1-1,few,TGCAGTGCTAGTCATGAAGACCCGAACACTGAAGCTTTCTTT,CSASHEDPNTEAFF
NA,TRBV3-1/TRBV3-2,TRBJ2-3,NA,TGTGCCAGCAGCCAAAATGCTTTATTGACAGATACGCAGTATTTT,CASSQNALLTDTQYF
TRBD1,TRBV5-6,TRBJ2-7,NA,TGTGCCAGCAGCCGCCCCCTGGGGCAGGGGGCCAGCGAGCAGTACTTC,CASSRPLGQGASEQYF
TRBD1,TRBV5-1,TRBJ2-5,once,TGCGCCAGCAGCCACGGACAGGGGGTGGCAGAGACCCAGTACTTC,CASSHGQGVAETQYF
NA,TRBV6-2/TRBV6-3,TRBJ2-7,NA,TGTGCCAGCAGCTTCGCAGGGGTTGAGCAGTACTTC,CASSFAGVEQYF
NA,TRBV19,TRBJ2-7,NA,TGTGCCACCCCCCCTTGTGGGACGGAGTGCTACGAGCAGTACTTC,CATPPCGTECYEQYF
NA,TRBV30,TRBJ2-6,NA,TGTGCCTGGGACACAGGGACTGGGGCCAACGTCCTGACTTTC,CAWDTGTGANVLTF
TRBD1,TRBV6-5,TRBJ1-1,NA,TGTGCCAGCAGGAGGACAGGGAGGGACACTGAAGCTTTCTTT,CASRRTGRDTEAFF
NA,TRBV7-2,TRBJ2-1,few,TGTGCCAGCAGCTTAGCTCGGCGAAATGAGCAGTTCTTC,CASSLARRNEQFF
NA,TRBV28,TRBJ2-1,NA,TGTGCCAGCAGTCGCGGACTATTTACTGAGCAGTTCTTC,CASSRGLFTEQFF
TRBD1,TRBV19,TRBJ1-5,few,TGTGCCAGTAGCAATACCCCGGGGGGACAGGTTGGCAATCAGCCCCAGCATTTT,CASSNTPGGQVGNQPQHF
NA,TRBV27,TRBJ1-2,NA,TGTGCCGCAAGATCCGGGTTTAACTATGGCTACACCTTC,CAARSGFNYGYTF
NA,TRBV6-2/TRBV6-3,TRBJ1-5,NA,TGTGCCAGCAGTTATTCACCCGCACAGCCCCAGCATTTT,CASSYSPAQPQHF
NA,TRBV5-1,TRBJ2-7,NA,TGCGCCAGCAGCGTTATTCCGGGACAATCTTACGAGCAGTACTTC,CASSVIPGQSYEQYF
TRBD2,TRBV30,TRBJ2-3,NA,TGTGCCATAAGGGGCGGGAGGGCCACAGATACGCAGTATTTT,CAIRGGRATDTQYF
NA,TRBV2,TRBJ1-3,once,TGTGCCAGCATGATAGAAAGAGGAAACACCATATATTTT,CASMIERGNTIYF
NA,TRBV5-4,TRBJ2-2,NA,TGTGCCAGCAGCCCACTGAGAGGGAGGAACACCGGGGAGCTGTTTTTT,CASSPLRGRNTGELFF
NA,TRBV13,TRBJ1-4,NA,TGTGCCAGCAGCCTAGGGGCCAGCGCAACTAATGAAAAACTGTTTTTT,CASSLGASATNEKLFF
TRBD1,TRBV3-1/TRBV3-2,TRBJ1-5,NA,TGTGCCAGCAGCCAAGGGACAGGGTATCAGCCCCAGCATTTT,CASSQGTGYQPQHF
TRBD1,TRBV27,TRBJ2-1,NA,TGTGCCAGCAGCTATTTATCTCCGACAGGGGCCAACAATGAGCAGTTCTTC,CASSYLSPTGANNEQFF
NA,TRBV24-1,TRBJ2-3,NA,TGTGCCACCAGTGATTGGAGGGGGCCGACAGATACGCAGTATTTT,CATSDWRGPTDTQYF
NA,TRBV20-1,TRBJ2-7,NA,TGCAGTGCTAGAGATCCCCCCGAGCAGTACTTC,CSARDPPEQYF
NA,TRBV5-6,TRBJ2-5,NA,TGTGCCAGCAGCTCGCCCTTTATAGGGGGAGGCAAAGAGACCCAGTACTTC,CASSSPFIGGGKETQYF
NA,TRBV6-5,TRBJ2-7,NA,TGTGCCAGCAGTTATAGTGGGGCAGGAGACTTCTACGAGCAGTACTTC,CASSYSGAGDFYEQYF
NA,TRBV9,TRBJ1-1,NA,TGTGCCAGCAGCAGAAGGGAGACTGAAGCTTTCTTT,CASSRRETEAFF
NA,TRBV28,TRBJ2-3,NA,TGTGCCAGCAGTTTATACTCTACCCGGGACCCAGATACGCAGTATTTT,CASSLYSTRDPDTQYF
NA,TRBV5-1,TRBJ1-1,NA,TGCGCCAGCAGCTTGGAATTGGACACTGAAGCTTTCTTT,CASSLELDTEAFF
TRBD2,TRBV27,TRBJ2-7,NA,TGTGCCAGCACATCTGGGACTAGCGGGAGTCTGTACTTC,CASTSGTSGSLYF
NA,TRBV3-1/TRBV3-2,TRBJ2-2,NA,TGTGCCAGCAGCCAAGATGTGCGGGAGAACACCGGGGAGCTGTTTTTT,CASSQDVRENTGELFF
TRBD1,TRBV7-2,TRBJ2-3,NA,TGTGCCAGCAGTTGGGTGGGGACAGGCACAGATACGCAGTATTTT,CASSWVGTGTDTQYF
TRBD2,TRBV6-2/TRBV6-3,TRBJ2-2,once,TGTGCCAGCAGTTACTGGGGACTAGCGGCCCGGAGCGCCGGGGAGCTGTTTTTT,CASSYWGLAARSAGELFF
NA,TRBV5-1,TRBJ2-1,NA,TGCGCCAGCAGCAAGGCGCGGGGGCCTTACAATGAGCAGTTCTTC,CASSKARGPYNEQFF
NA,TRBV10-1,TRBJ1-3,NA,TGCGCCAGCAGTGAAGGATTCTCTGGAAACACCATATATTTT,CASSEGFSGNTIYF
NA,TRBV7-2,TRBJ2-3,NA,TGTGCCAGCAGTTTCCAACCGGGTGGCACAGATACGCAGTATTTT,CASSFQPGGTDTQYF
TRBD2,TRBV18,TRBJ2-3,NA,TGTGCCAGCTCACTATCTGGCGGGAGAGTCGCAGATACGCAGTATTTT,CASSLSGGRVADTQYF
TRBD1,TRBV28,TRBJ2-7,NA,TGTGCCAGCAACCTTATAGGGGGACAGGGGGGTTCCTACGAGCAGTACTTC,CASNLIGGQGGSYEQYF
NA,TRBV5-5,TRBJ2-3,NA,TGTGCCAGCAGCTCGAGGGGCGGGGCCACAGATACGCAGTATTTT,CASSSRGGATDTQYF
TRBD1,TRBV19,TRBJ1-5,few,TGTGCCAGTCGACCCGGGACAGGGGGCAATCAGCCCCAGCATTTT,CASRPGTGGNQPQHF
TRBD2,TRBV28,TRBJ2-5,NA,TGTGCCAGCACCAGGACTAGCGGGGTGAAGACCCAGTACTTC,CASTRTSGVKTQYF
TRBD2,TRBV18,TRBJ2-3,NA,TGTGCCAGCTCACCTTCCGGACTAGCGGGCACAGATACGCAGTATTTT,CASSPSGLAGTDTQYF
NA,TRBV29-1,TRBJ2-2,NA,TGCAGCGTCCGACGGACGAGCACCGGGGAGCTGTTTTTT,CSVRRTSTGELFF
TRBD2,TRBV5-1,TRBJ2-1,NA,TGCGCCAGCAGCTGGACTAGCGAAAATGAGCAGTTCTTC,CASSWTSENEQFF
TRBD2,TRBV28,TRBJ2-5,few,TGTGCCAGCAGTTTTAGCGGGAGGGAGACCCAGTACTTC,CASSFSGRETQYF
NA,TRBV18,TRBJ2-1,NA,TGTGCCAGCTCACCCGCGACGGGGGCGGCCGGACTTCTAAACTACAATGAGCAGTTCTTC,CASSPATGAAGLLNYNEQFF
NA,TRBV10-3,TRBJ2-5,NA,TGTGCCATCAGTATAATACAGGGTCTACGGGGCCACCGGGAGACCCAGTACTTC,CAISIIQGLRGHRETQYF
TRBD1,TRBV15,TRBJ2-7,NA,TGTGCCACCAGCAGAGGGTCGGACAGGGGGCACGAGCAGTACTTC,CATSRGSDRGHEQYF
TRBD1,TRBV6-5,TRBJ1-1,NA,TGTGCCAGCATCGGACAGGGTGGAACTGAAGCTTTCTTT,CASIGQGGTEAFF
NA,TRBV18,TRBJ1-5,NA,TGTGCCAGCTCACCACGGACAGCCCGATTGAGCAATCAGCCCCAGCATTTT,CASSPRTARLSNQPQHF
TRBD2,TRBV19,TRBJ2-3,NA,TGTGCCACCCGGCCTTCTAGCGGGAGACCAGATACGCAGTATTTT,CATRPSSGRPDTQYF
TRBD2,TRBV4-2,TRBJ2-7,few,TGTGCCAGCAGCCAAAACTCAATGCGGGGACTAGCGGGAAACGAGCAGTACTTC,CASSQNSMRGLAGNEQYF
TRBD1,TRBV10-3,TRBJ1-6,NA,TGTGCCATCAGGGACAGACAGGGGTCCTATAATTCACCCCTCCACTTT,CAIRDRQGSYNSPLHF
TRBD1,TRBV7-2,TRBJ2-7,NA,TGTGCCAGCAGCCCCCGGACAGGGTCAAGGGAGCAGTACTTC,CASSPRTGSREQYF
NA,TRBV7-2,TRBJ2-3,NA,TGTGCCAGCAGCCCGATTCGTACAGATACGCAGTATTTT,CASSPIRTDTQYF
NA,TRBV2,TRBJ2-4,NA,TGTGCCAGCAGTGGAAGATTTCGGGGGCCGGGGGACGGGCGAAACATTCAGTACTTC,CASSGRFRGPGDGRNIQYF